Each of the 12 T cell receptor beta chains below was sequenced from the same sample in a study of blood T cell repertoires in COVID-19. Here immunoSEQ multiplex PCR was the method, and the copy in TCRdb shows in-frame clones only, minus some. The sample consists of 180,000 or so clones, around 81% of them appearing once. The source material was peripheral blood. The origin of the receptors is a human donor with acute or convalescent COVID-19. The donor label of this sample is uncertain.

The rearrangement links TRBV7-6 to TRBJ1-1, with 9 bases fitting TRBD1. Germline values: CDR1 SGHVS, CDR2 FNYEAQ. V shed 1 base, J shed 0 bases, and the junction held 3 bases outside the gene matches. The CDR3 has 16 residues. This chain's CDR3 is CASSLGGTGMNTEAFF. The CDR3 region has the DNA TGTGCCAGCAGCTTAGGGGGGACAGGGATGAACACTGAAGCTTTCTTT.

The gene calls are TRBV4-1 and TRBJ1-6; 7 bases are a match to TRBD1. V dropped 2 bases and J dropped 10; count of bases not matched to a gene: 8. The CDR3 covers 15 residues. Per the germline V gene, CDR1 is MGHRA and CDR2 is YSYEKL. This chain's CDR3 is CASSQFHQGESPLHF. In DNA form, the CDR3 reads TGCGCCAGCAGCCAATTCCATCAGGGGGAATCACCCCTCCACTTT.

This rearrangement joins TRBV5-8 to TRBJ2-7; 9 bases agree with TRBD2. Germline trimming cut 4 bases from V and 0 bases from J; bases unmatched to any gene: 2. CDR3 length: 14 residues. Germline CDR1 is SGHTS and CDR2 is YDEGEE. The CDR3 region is CASSRGRGSYEQYF. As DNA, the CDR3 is TGTGCCAGCAGCCGCGGGAGGGGCTCCTACGAGCAGTACTTC.

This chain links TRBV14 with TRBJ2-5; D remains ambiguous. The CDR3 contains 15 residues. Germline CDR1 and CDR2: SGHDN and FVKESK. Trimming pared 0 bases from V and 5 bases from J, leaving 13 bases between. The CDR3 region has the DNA TGTGCCAGCAGCCAAGATCTGGCGGCTGGGGAGACCCAGTACTTC. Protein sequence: CASSQDLAAGETQYF.

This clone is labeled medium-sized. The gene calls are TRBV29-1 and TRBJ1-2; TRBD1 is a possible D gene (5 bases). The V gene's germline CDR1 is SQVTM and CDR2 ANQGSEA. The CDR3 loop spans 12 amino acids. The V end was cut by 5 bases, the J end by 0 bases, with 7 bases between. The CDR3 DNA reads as TGCAGCGTTCAGACAGCTAACTATGGCTACACCTTC. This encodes CSVQTANYGYTF. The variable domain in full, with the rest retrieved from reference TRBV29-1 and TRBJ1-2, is SAVISQKPSRDICQRGTSLTIQCQVDSQVTMMFWYRQQPGQSLTLIATANQGSEATYESGFVIDKFPISRPNLTFSTLTVSNMSPEDSSIYLCSVQTANYGYTFGSGTRLTVV.

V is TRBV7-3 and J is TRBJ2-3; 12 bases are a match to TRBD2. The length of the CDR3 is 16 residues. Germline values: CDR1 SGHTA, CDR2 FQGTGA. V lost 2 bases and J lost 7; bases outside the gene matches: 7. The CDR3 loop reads CASSLPTLAGGNTQYF. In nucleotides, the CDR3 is TGTGCCAGCAGCTTACCGACGCTAGCGGGAGGGAATACGCAGTATTTT.

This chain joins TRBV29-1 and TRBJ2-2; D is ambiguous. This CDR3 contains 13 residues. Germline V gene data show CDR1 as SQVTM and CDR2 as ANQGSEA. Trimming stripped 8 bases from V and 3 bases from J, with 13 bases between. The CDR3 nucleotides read TGCAGCTCTTATATGGCTTACACCGGGGAGCTGTTTTTT. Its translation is CSSYMAYTGELFF.

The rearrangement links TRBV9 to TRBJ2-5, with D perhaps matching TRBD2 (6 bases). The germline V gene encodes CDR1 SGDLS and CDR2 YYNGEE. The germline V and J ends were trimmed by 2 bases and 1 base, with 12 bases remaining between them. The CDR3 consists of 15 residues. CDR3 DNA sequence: TGTGCCAGCAGCGTGGGGGGTAGCATCCAAGAGACCCAGTACTTC. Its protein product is CASSVGGSIQETQYF.

CDR3 sequence: CASSVNPAGGSYNEQFF. Here the CDR3 DNA reads TGTGCCAGCAGCGTTAACCCAGCGGGAGGTTCCTACAATGAGCAGTTCTTC. This chain connects TRBV9 to TRBJ2-1, with 9 bases matching TRBD2. This CDR3 comprises 17 residues. With 2 bases clipped from V and 1 base from J, the junction kept 7 bases outside the gene matches. The V gene's germline CDR1 is SGDLS and CDR2 YYNGEE.

The CDR3 here is CASKGGLALDTQYF. The CDR3 DNA reads TGTGCCAGCAAGGGGGGACTAGCGCTAGATACGCAGTATTTT. The chain couples TRBV2 to TRBJ2-3; 10 bases agree with TRBD2. Germline loops: CDR1 SNHLY, CDR2 FYNNEI. The CDR3 consists of 14 residues. Losses at the gene ends were 7 bases for V and 5 bases for J; bases not matched to a gene: 6.

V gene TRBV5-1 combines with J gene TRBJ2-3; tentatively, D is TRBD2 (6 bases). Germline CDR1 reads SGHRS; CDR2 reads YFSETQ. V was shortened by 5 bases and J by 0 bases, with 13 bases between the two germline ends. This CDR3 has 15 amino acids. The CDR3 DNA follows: TGCGCCAGCAGAACCGGGAGCGGGAGCACAGATACGCAGTATTTT. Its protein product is CASRTGSGSTDTQYF.

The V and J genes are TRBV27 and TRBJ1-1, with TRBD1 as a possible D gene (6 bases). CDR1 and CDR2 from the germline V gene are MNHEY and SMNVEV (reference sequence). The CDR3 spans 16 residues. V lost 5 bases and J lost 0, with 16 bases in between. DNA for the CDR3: TGTGCCAGCAGTAGGGAGACAGGCTATATGAACACTGAAGCTTTCTTT. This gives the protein CASSRETGYMNTEAFF.